Following are 19 T cell receptor beta chains from one sample sequenced in a study of cytomegalovirus exposure and HLA in healthy donors. The PCR ran on 60 Vbeta and 13 Jbeta primers. Profiled with immunoSEQ multiplex PCR; TCRdb holds only in-frame clones, not every one. The sample has 200,000 to 250,000 clones, 77% seen once; the top ten hold 2.5% to 3.5%. The sequenced sample was PBMCs. Receptor source: a woman aged 55-70 years in good health and CMV-seropositive.

The CDR3 is CASSFRTESSPLHF. CDR3 sequence (DNA): TGTGCCAGCAGCTTCAGGACTGAATCTTCACCCCTCCACTTT. The rearrangement joins TRBV7-6 to TRBJ1-6; D unclear. Germline V gene lookup returns CDR1 SGHVS and CDR2 FNYEAQ. The CDR3 is made up of 14 amino acids. Trimming took off 3 bases at V and 9 bases at J, with 12 bases between the two ends. Complete variable domain (other parts from reference TRBV7-6 and TRBJ1-6): GAGVSQSPRYKVTKRGQDVALRCDPISGHVSLYWYRQALGQGPEFLTYFNYEAQQDKSGLPNDRFSAERPEGSISTLTIQRTEQRDSAMYRCASSFRTESSPLHFGNGTRLTVT.

This rearrangement joins TRBV11-2 to TRBJ2-1; 7 nucleotides agree with TRBD2. Germline values: CDR1 SGHAT, CDR2 FQNNGV. The CDR3 loop spans 15 amino acids. Unmatched junction bases numbered 13, after V lost 7 bases and J lost 7 bases. CDR3: CASTPLGLEENEQFF. The CDR3 DNA follows: TGTGCCAGCACTCCGTTAGGACTAGAGGAAAATGAGCAGTTCTTC. Using reference TRBV11-2 and TRBJ2-1 for the parts outside the CDR3, the full variable domain is EAGVAQSPRYKIIEKRQSVAFWCNPISGHATLYWYQQILGQGPKLLIQFQNNGVVDDSQLPKDRFSAERLKGVDSTLKIQPAKLEDSAVYLCASTPLGLEENEQFFGPGTRLTVL.

The chain links TRBV29-1 to TRBJ1-4; 9 bases align to TRBD1. Germline V gene sequence: CDR1 SQVTM, CDR2 ANQGSEA. This CDR3 contains 16 residues. Trimming cost V 6 bases and J 4 bases; bases outside gene matches: 12. The DNA for the CDR3 is TGCAGCGTGGGGGGGGGACAGGGTTTAATTAATGAAAAACTGTTTTTT. It translates to CSVGGGQGLINEKLFF.

This chain joins TRBV11-3 and TRBJ2-3; 14 bases are shared with TRBD2. The junction had 4 bases not matched to a gene; V was cut back by 4 bases and J by 4 bases. Germline V gene data show CDR1 as SGHNT and CDR2 as YENEEA. This CDR3 has 16 residues. CDR3 DNA: TGTGCCAGCAGCTCGGGACTAGCGGGAGACGCAGATACGCAGTATTTT. Amino acids: CASSSGLAGDADTQYF.

This clone was counted a single time. V gene TRBV7-3 combines with J gene TRBJ2-3, with unresolved D. The ends were cut back, 1 base at V and 1 base at J, with 6 bases in the middle. Per germline, CDR1 SGHTA and CDR2 FQGTGA. The CDR3 is made up of 14 amino acids. The CDR3 nucleotides are TGTGCCAGCAGCTTAAGGGCCGGCACAGATACGCAGTATTTT. Residues: CASSLRAGTDTQYF.

The chain recombines TRBV15 with TRBJ1-4, with TRBD1 identical over 11 bases. V dropped 2 bases and J dropped 7; count of bases not matched to a gene: 9. In germline, CDR1 is LNHNV, CDR2 YYDKDF (reference sequence). This CDR3 contains 17 residues. CDR3 in amino acids: CATSRSGQGGRAEKLFF. The CDR3 DNA is TGTGCCACCAGCAGATCGGGACAGGGGGGTCGTGCTGAAAAACTGTTTTTT. The full variable domain, completed using reference TRBV15 and TRBJ1-4, is DAMVIQNPRYQVTQFGKPVTLSCSQTLNHNVMYWYQQKSSQAPKLLFHYYDKDFNNEADTPDNFQSRRPNTSFCFLDIRSPGLGDTAMYLCATSRSGQGGRAEKLFFGSGTQLSVL.

V gene TRBV7-9 combines with J gene TRBJ1-1; 7 bases match TRBD1. Germline CDR1 and CDR2: SEHNR and FQNEAQ (reference sequence). The ends lost 5 bases at V and 5 bases at J; junction bases unmatched: 11. The CDR3 is 15 residues long. CDR3 sequence: CASSPGTVINTEAFF. Here the CDR3 DNA reads TGTGCCAGCAGCCCCGGGACAGTAATAAATACTGAAGCTTTCTTT.

The J gene is TRBJ2-3, the V gene TRBV7-2, with D possibly being TRBD2 (6 bases). The V end was cut by 5 bases, the J end by 3 bases, with 15 bases between. CDR3 size: 15 residues. The germline gives CDR1 SGHTA, CDR2 FQGNSA. This chain's CDR3 is CASSPQGGGTDTQYF. DNA for the CDR3: TGTGCCAGCAGCCCTCAGGGTGGAGGGACAGATACGCAGTATTTT.

This sequence joins TRBV28 and TRBJ2-1, with D tentatively TRBD2 (7 bases). V lost 9 bases, J lost 7 bases, and 19 bases lay in between. CDR1 and CDR2 from the germline V gene are MDHEN and SYDVKM. CDR3 size: 14 residues. CDR3 amino acids: CASHSQGRGNEQFF. Written as DNA, the CDR3 is TGTGCCAGTCACAGCCAGGGGCGGGGGAATGAGCAGTTCTTC. Using reference TRBV28 and TRBJ2-1 for the parts outside the CDR3, the full variable domain is DVKVTQSSRYLVKRTGEKVFLECVQDMDHENMFWYRQDPGLGLRLIYFSYDVKMKEKGDIPEGYSVSREKKERFSLILESASTNQTSMYLCASHSQGRGNEQFFGPGTRLTVL.

The chain has TRBV6-1 and TRBJ2-7; tentatively, D is TRBD1 (6 bases). CDR1 MNHNS and CDR2 SASEGT come from the germline V gene. V dropped 7 bases and J dropped 0 bases, with 10 bases sitting between them. The CDR3 covers 13 residues. The CDR3 loop reads CASMAGASYEQYF. The DNA of the CDR3 is TGTGCCAGCATGGCAGGGGCCTCCTACGAGCAGTACTTC.

V is TRBV7-9 and J is TRBJ2-5; perhaps TRBD1 as D (5 bases). This CDR3 is built from 14 residues. Between the trimmed V and J ends, which lost 4 bases and 2 bases, there was a span of 11 bases. Germline assignment: CDR1 SEHNR and CDR2 FQNEAQ (reference sequence). The DNA for the CDR3 is TGTGCCAGCAGCTCCCGACAGAAACAAGAGACCCAGTACTTC. Protein product: CASSSRQKQETQYF.

In DNA form, the CDR3 reads TGTGCCAGTAGGGTCTTTGCGGGGGGACCAGATACGCAGTATTTT. It translates to CASRVFAGGPDTQYF. The V call is TRBV19, the J call TRBJ2-3; 8 nucleotides line up with TRBD2. V shed 6 bases, J shed 4 bases, and the junction held 9 bases outside the gene matches. Germline V gene data show CDR1 as LNHDA and CDR2 as SQIVND (reference sequence). This CDR3 spans 15 amino acids.

Details on this clone: The CDR3 does not close with the conserved phenylalanine or tryptophan, likely indicating a read error. The DNA is left out, because the CDR3 cannot be placed on it with certainty; the CDR3 is given as TCRdb lists it. V usage is TRBV2 and J usage is TRBJ2-4; the DNA was not compared with TRBD2, the D call given in the table. Germline CDR1 is SNHLY and CDR2 is FYNNEI. Including both end residues, the CDR3 is 14 amino acids long. This CDR3 reads CASLALRSRGEFGV.

The chain links TRBV9 to TRBJ2-3; D might be TRBD2 (5 bases). This CDR3 has 15 amino acids. Deletions cut 4 bases from V and 1 base from J, with 13 bases between. CDR1 and CDR2 from the germline V gene are SGDLS and YYNGEE. CDR3 DNA: TGTGCCAGCAGCCCCGCCGCAGCGGGCACAGATACGCAGTATTTT. It translates to CASSPAAAGTDTQYF.

The chain carries TRBV21-1 and TRBJ1-5; TRBD1, the D gene given by the table, was not confirmed from the DNA. TRBV21-1 represents a pseudogene. The CDR3 is 17 residues long. The CDR3 protein is CASSKSSQGTSNQPQHF. In DNA, the CDR3 is TGTGCCAGCAGCAAAAGTAGCCAGGGGACTAGCAATCAGCCCCAGCATTTT.

The J gene is TRBJ2-2, the V gene TRBV13; 13 positions match TRBD2. The CDR3 totals 17 residues. J was trimmed by 8 bases and V by 5 bases; bases with no gene match: 11. The germline CDR1 and CDR2 sequences are PRHDT and FYEKMQ (reference sequence). The CDR3 DNA sequence: TGTGCCAGCAGCGCGACGGAAGGACTAGCGGGAGTAGGGGAGCTGTTTTTT. Protein product: CASSATEGLAGVGELFF.

About this clone: One end of the junction varies from germline; a read error may be responsible. The rearrangement uses TRBV6-5 and TRBJ1-2; D is perhaps TRBD1 (6 bases). In germline, CDR1 is MNHEY, CDR2 SVGAGI. The CDR3 has 15 amino acids. CDR3 sequence reads: CASSKSDRDIYDYTF. The CDR3, as DNA: TGTGCCAGCAGCAAATCCGACCGGGACATCTATGACTACACCTTC.

The chain links TRBV11-2 to TRBJ1-2; 7 bases agree with TRBD1. This CDR3 contains 13 residues. V lost 5 bases, J lost 7 bases, and 7 bases stayed unmatched. Germline V gene sequence: CDR1 SGHAT, CDR2 FQNNGV. The CDR3 spells CASSPYRGGGYTF. The CDR3 nucleotides read TGTGCCAGCAGCCCTTACAGGGGCGGTGGCTACACCTTC.

The gene calls are TRBV13 and TRBJ2-1; 9 nucleotides line up with TRBD2. The junction had 5 bases not matched to a gene; V was cut back by 5 bases and J by 3 bases. The germline V gene has CDR1 PRHDT and CDR2 FYEKMQ (reference sequence). CDR3 length: 15 residues. CDR3 nucleotide sequence: TGTGCCAGCAGCCCCCCGACTAGCGGCTACAATGAGCAGTTCTTC. This gives the protein CASSPPTSGYNEQFF.